A selection of T cell receptor beta chains follows, all from one sample in a study of blood T cell repertoires in COVID-19. TCRdb keeps only in-frame clones here, not all; method: immunoSEQ multiplex PCR. Of about 160,000 clones in the sample, about 83% were seen once. The sequencing input was PBMCs or T cells enriched from blood (not recorded which). Receptor source: a woman between 45 and 65 years old in a cohort exposed to, infected with or recovered from COVID-19 (not recorded which). The CDR3 runs from the conserved cysteine through the conserved F or W. D genes are given only for firm matches. The size field is filled for only some rows; it gives once, few, many or a size class.

- | TRBJ2-3 | TRBV28 | - | CASKVRNLSTDTQYF | TGTGCCAGCAAGGTCAGGAACCTAAGCACAGATACGCAGTATTTT
TRBD1 | TRBJ2-5 | TRBV7-3 | once | CASSSTGGGETQYF | TGTGCCAGCAGCTCTACAGGGGGCGGAGAGACCCAGTACTTC
- | TRBJ2-3 | TRBV3-1/TRBV3-2 | - | CASSQKTSSSTDTQYF | TGTGCCAGCAGCCAGAAGACTAGTTCTAGCACAGATACGCAGTATTTT
- | TRBJ2-6 | TRBV3-1/TRBV3-2 | - | CASSPGVVNSGANVLTF | TGTGCCAGCAGCCCCGGTGTGGTGAACTCTGGGGCCAACGTCCTGACTTTC
TRBD2 | TRBJ2-1 | TRBV27 | - | CASSSGLAGGPGEQFF | TGTGCCAGCAGTTCTGGACTAGCGGGGGGGCCCGGTGAGCAGTTCTTC
TRBD2 | TRBJ2-1 | TRBV27 | - | CATRGLAGGNEQFF | TGTGCCACCAGGGGACTAGCGGGAGGGAATGAGCAGTTCTTC
TRBD1 | TRBJ1-5 | TRBV2 | - | CASRQQGGFNQPQHF | TGTGCCAGCAGGCAACAGGGGGGCTTTAATCAGCCCCAGCATTTT
TRBD1 | TRBJ2-7 | TRBV18 | - | CASLGQGGYEQYF | TGTGCCAGCTTGGGACAGGGTGGTTACGAGCAGTACTTC
- | TRBJ2-3 | TRBV6-5 | - | CASSYSTSTDTQYF | TGTGCCAGCAGTTACAGTACTAGCACAGATACGCAGTATTTT
TRBD2 | TRBJ2-3 | TRBV11-2 | - | CASSLGTGGGARNTQYF | TGTGCCAGCAGCTTAGGTACCGGCGGGGGGGCCAGGAATACGCAGTATTTT
TRBD1 | TRBJ2-3 | TRBV25-1 | - | CASIDRAPSDTQYF | TGTGCCAGCATCGACAGGGCACCTAGCGATACGCAGTATTTT
TRBD1 | TRBJ1-5 | TRBV4-1 | - | CASSQDPPGQGLKPQHF | TGCGCCAGCAGCCAAGACCCCCCCGGACAGGGCCTGAAGCCCCAGCATTTT
TRBD2 | TRBJ2-7 | TRBV27 | - | CASSTPGGGSVLPSSYEQYF | TGTGCCAGCAGTACCCCTGGGGGAGGGAGCGTCTTACCAAGTAGCTACGAGCAGTACTTC
TRBD2 | TRBJ2-7 | TRBV2 | - | CASSFSGGGGSYEQYF | TGTGCCAGCAGCTTTTCCGGTGGGGGGGGCTCCTACGAGCAGTACTTC
- | TRBJ2-1 | TRBV5-1 | - | CASSLAQIYNEQFF | TGCGCCAGCAGCTTGGCCCAGATCTACAATGAGCAGTTCTTC
- | TRBJ2-5 | TRBV3-1/TRBV3-2 | - | CASSHRGGRGPYQETQYF | TGTGCCAGCAGCCACCGCGGGGGTCGGGGGCCGTACCAAGAGACCCAGTACTTC
TRBD1 | TRBJ1-4 | TRBV2 | few | CASTDRGLTNEKLFF | TGTGCCAGCACGGACAGGGGGCTTACTAATGAAAAACTGTTTTTT
TRBD1 | TRBJ2-7 | TRBV7-8 | - | CASSLGQGATYEQYF | TGTGCCAGCAGCTTAGGGCAGGGGGCTACCTACGAGCAGTACTTC
TRBD1 | TRBJ2-5 | TRBV11-3 | - | CASSLTGGFGETQYF | TGTGCCAGCAGCCTCACAGGGGGCTTTGGGGAGACCCAGTACTTC
- | TRBJ1-4 | TRBV28 | few | CASRGANEKLFF | TGTGCCAGCAGGGGCGCAAATGAAAAACTGTTTTTT
TRBD1 | TRBJ1-4 | TRBV30 | - | CAWSPGTANEKLFF | TGTGCCTGGAGCCCCGGGACAGCAAATGAAAAACTGTTTTTT
- | TRBJ1-1 | TRBV6-4 | - | CASSDSREGTQAFF | TGTGCCAGCAGTGACTCAAGGGAGGGAACACAAGCTTTCTTT
- | TRBJ1-1 | TRBV5-1 | - | CASSQGGTNTEAFF | TGCGCCAGCAGCCAAGGGGGTACGAACACTGAAGCTTTCTTT
- | TRBJ2-5 | TRBV5-1 | - | CASRLQETQYF | TGCGCCAGCAGACTCCAAGAGACCCAGTACTTC
TRBD1 | TRBJ1-2 | TRBV11-2 | once | CASSLGGQGLDGYTF | TGTGCCAGCAGCTTAGGGGGACAGGGCTTAGATGGCTACACCTTC
- | TRBJ2-7 | TRBV5-1 | - | CASSPGPAPGEQYF | TGCGCCAGCAGCCCCGGGCCAGCCCCGGGGGAGCAGTACTTC
- | TRBJ2-7 | TRBV5-6 | - | CASSFSYEQYF | TGTGCCAGCAGCTTCAGCTACGAGCAGTACTTC
- | TRBJ2-7 | TRBV2 | once | CASSSGQNSYEQYF | TGTGCCAGCTCATCTGGACAAAACTCCTACGAGCAGTACTTC
- | TRBJ2-7 | TRBV21-1 | once | CASSLDRGVRGSYEQYF | TGTGCCAGCAGCCTGGACAGGGGCGTCCGGGGCTCCTACGAGCAGTACTTC
TRBD1 | TRBJ1-5 | TRBV2 | - | CASSEQGDRSNQPQHF | TGTGCCAGCAGTGAACAGGGGGATAGGAGCAATCAGCCCCAGCATTTT
TRBD2 | TRBJ2-5 | TRBV2 | - | CASSFQRGGRETQYF | TGTGCCAGCAGTTTTCAGCGGGGGGGCCGGGAGACCCAGTACTTC
TRBD1 | TRBJ1-3 | TRBV28 | once | CASSSHRSGGWGNTIYF | TGTGCCAGCAGTTCACACCGTTCAGGGGGCTGGGGAAACACCATATATTTT
TRBD1 | TRBJ1-2 | TRBV29-1 | - | CSVWTGGYGYTF | TGCAGCGTTTGGACAGGGGGCTATGGCTACACCTTC
TRBD1 | TRBJ2-4 | TRBV10-2 | once | CASSPQGLLDIQYF | TGCGCCAGCAGTCCACAGGGGTTGCTAGACATTCAGTACTTC
- | TRBJ2-7 | TRBV24-1 | once | CATTPVRGQEQYF | TGTGCCACCACCCCCGTAAGGGGTCAGGAGCAGTACTTC
- | TRBJ2-2 | TRBV19 | - | CASKGGMNTGELFF | TGTGCCAGTAAAGGCGGGATGAACACCGGGGAGCTGTTTTTT
TRBD2 | TRBJ2-7 | TRBV27 | - | CASSLAGGEQYF | TGTGCCAGCAGTTTAGCGGGAGGCGAGCAGTACTTC
- | TRBJ1-5 | TRBV7-9 | - | CASSFTGGQPQHF | TGTGCCAGCAGCTTCACAGGCGGTCAGCCCCAGCATTTT
TRBD2 | TRBJ2-7 | TRBV6-6 | - | CATSGRGYEQYF | TGTGCCACTAGCGGGAGAGGCTACGAGCAGTACTTC
TRBD2 | TRBJ2-3 | TRBV9 | - | CASTPITSGSTDTQYF | TGTGCCAGCACCCCCATAACTAGCGGAAGCACAGATACGCAGTATTTT
TRBD2 | TRBJ2-1 | TRBV4-2 | - | CASSLTSGGASVSEQFF | TGTGCCAGCAGCCTGACTAGCGGGGGGGCCTCTGTAAGTGAGCAGTTCTTC
- | TRBJ2-2 | TRBV5-1 | - | CASSLTGTTDTGELFF | TGCGCCAGCAGCTTAACGGGAACGACCGACACCGGGGAGCTGTTTTTT
- | TRBJ2-3 | TRBV2 | once | CASSERETYTDTQYF | TGTGCCAGCAGTGAACGGGAGACCTACACAGATACGCAGTATTTT
- | TRBJ1-3 | TRBV6-5 | - | CASTLNTIYF | TGTGCCAGCACCTTAAACACCATATATTTT
TRBD1 | TRBJ2-6 | TRBV9 | - | CASSVDRAGANVLTF | TGTGCCAGCAGCGTCGACAGGGCTGGGGCCAACGTCCTGACTTTC
TRBD1 | TRBJ2-5 | TRBV5-6 | - | CASSVTGDGETQYF | TGTGCCAGCAGCGTGACAGGGGATGGGGAGACCCAGTACTTC
- | TRBJ1-1 | TRBV5-4 | - | CASSWGGYTEAFF | TGTGCCAGCAGCTGGGGGGGGTACACTGAAGCTTTCTTT
- | TRBJ2-6 | TRBV7-2 | - | CASSSRRSGANVLTF | TGTGCCAGCAGCTCCCGTCGCTCTGGGGCCAACGTCCTGACTTTC
TRBD1 | TRBJ1-2 | TRBV5-6 | - | CASSRGTGRGYTF | TGTGCCAGCAGCCGCGGGACAGGGCGGGGCTACACCTTC
- | TRBJ2-7 | TRBV6-1 | - | CASSEKGSTPTGEQYF | TGTGCCAGCAGTGAGAAAGGGTCGACGCCAACGGGAGAGCAGTACTTC
TRBD1 | TRBJ2-1 | TRBV7-2 | - | CASSLTGTASEQFF | TGTGCCAGCAGCTTGACAGGGACAGCGAGTGAGCAGTTCTTC
TRBD2 | TRBJ2-3 | TRBV7-9 | - | CASISRQGGSADTQYF | TGTGCCAGCATAAGTCGACAAGGCGGGAGTGCTGATACGCAGTATTTT
- | TRBJ1-6 | TRBV6-4 | few | CASSDYSHNSPLHF | TGTGCCAGCAGCGACTACAGTCATAATTCACCCCTCCACTTT